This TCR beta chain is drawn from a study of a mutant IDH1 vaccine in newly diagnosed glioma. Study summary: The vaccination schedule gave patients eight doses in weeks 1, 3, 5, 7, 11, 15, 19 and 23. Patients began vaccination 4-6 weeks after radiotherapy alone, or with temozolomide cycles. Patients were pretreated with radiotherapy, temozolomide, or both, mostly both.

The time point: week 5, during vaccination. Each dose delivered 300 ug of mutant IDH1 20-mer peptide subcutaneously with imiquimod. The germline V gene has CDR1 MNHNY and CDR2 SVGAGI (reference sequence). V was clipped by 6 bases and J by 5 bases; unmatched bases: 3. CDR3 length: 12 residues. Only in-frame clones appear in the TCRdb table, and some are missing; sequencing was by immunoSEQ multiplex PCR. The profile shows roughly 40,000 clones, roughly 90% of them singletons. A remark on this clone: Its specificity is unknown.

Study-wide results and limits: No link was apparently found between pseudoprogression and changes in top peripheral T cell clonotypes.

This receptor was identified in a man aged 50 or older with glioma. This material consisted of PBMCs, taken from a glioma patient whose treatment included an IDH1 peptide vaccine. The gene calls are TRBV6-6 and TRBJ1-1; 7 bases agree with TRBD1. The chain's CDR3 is CASRAGGTEAFF. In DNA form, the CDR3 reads TGTGCCAGCAGGGCAGGGGGGACTGAAGCTTTCTTT.